Listed below are T cell receptor beta chains from one sample, sequenced in a study of cytomegalovirus exposure and HLA in healthy donors. Sequencing used immunoSEQ multiplex PCR; TCRdb keeps in-frame clones, though not all of them. Seen here are hundreds of thousands of clones, about nine tenths observed once, and the top ten hold more than 1.5%. Sequencing was performed on PBMCs. All receptors derive from a young woman in good health and CMV-seropositive. Both conserved end residues are part of each CDR3. Each record gives: CDR3 length, D gene, V gene, J gene, CDR3 protein, CDR3 DNA. D genes are given only for firm matches.

cdr3_length: 14; d_call: TRBD2; v_call: TRBV6-1; j_call: TRBJ2-3; cdr3_aa: CASSEGRESDTQYF; cdr3_nt: TGTGCCAGCAGTGAGGGGCGGGAGTCAGATACGCAGTATTTT
cdr3_length: 13; d_call: NA; v_call: TRBV14; j_call: TRBJ1-5; cdr3_aa: CASSQGLAQPQHF; cdr3_nt: TGTGCCAGCAGCCAAGGGTTAGCTCAGCCCCAGCATTTT
cdr3_length: 14; d_call: TRBD2; v_call: TRBV7-2; j_call: TRBJ2-1; cdr3_aa: CASSFRREGNEQFF; cdr3_nt: TGTGCCAGCAGCTTTCGGCGGGAGGGCAATGAGCAGTTCTTC
cdr3_length: 13; d_call: TRBD1; v_call: TRBV29-1; j_call: TRBJ1-4; cdr3_aa: CSVEGQGGEKLFF; cdr3_nt: TGCAGCGTTGAGGGACAGGGAGGTGAAAAACTGTTTTTT
cdr3_length: 15; d_call: NA; v_call: TRBV15; j_call: TRBJ1-5; cdr3_aa: CATRDPSRVNQPQHF; cdr3_nt: TGTGCCACCAGAGACCCCTCCAGGGTCAATCAGCCCCAGCATTTT
cdr3_length: 13; d_call: TRBD1; v_call: TRBV27; j_call: TRBJ1-2; cdr3_aa: CASSRTGAYGYTF; cdr3_nt: TGTGCCAGCAGTAGGACAGGGGCTTACGGCTACACCTTC
cdr3_length: 15; d_call: NA; v_call: TRBV5-1; j_call: TRBJ1-4; cdr3_aa: CASSLASAANEKLFF; cdr3_nt: TGCGCCAGCAGCTTGGCGTCAGCGGCAAATGAAAAACTGTTTTTT
cdr3_length: 15; d_call: TRBD1; v_call: TRBV29-1; j_call: TRBJ2-7; cdr3_aa: CSVEVTGGRAYEQYF; cdr3_nt: TGCAGCGTTGAAGTCACAGGGGGTAGGGCCTACGAGCAGTACTTC
cdr3_length: 14; d_call: TRBD1; v_call: TRBV19; j_call: TRBJ2-1; cdr3_aa: CASSIQGVNNEQFF; cdr3_nt: TGTGCCAGTAGTATTCAGGGGGTGAACAATGAGCAGTTCTTC
cdr3_length: 16; d_call: TRBD2; v_call: TRBV7-7; j_call: TRBJ2-5; cdr3_aa: CASSSTSAENQETQYF; cdr3_nt: TGTGCCAGCAGCTCCACTAGCGCTGAGAACCAAGAGACCCAGTACTTC
cdr3_length: 19; d_call: TRBD1; v_call: TRBV28; j_call: TRBJ1-2; cdr3_aa: CASSLPAGTGFGSQYGYTF; cdr3_nt: TGTGCCAGCAGTTTACCCGCCGGGACAGGGTTCGGGAGCCAATATGGCTACACCTTC
cdr3_length: 14; d_call: NA; v_call: TRBV7-6; j_call: TRBJ2-7; cdr3_aa: CASSLDRWSYEQYF; cdr3_nt: TGTGCCAGCAGCCTAGACAGGTGGTCCTACGAGCAGTACTTC
cdr3_length: 14; d_call: NA; v_call: TRBV7-3; j_call: TRBJ2-1; cdr3_aa: CASSLYQGNNEQFF; cdr3_nt: TGTGCCAGCAGCTTATATCAGGGTAACAATGAGCAGTTCTTC
cdr3_length: 14; d_call: TRBD1; v_call: TRBV14; j_call: TRBJ2-1; cdr3_aa: CASSHGTADNEQFF; cdr3_nt: TGTGCCAGCAGCCACGGGACAGCAGACAATGAGCAGTTCTTC
cdr3_length: 14; d_call: NA; v_call: TRBV5-1; j_call: TRBJ2-7; cdr3_aa: CASSGGTVEDEQYF; cdr3_nt: TGCGCCAGCAGCGGCGGGACAGTCGAGGACGAGCAGTACTTC
cdr3_length: 15; d_call: NA; v_call: TRBV2; j_call: TRBJ2-7; cdr3_aa: CASSDPGILVYEQYF; cdr3_nt: TGTGCCAGCAGTGACCCAGGAATCCTCGTCTACGAGCAGTACTTC
cdr3_length: 16; d_call: NA; v_call: TRBV18; j_call: TRBJ1-4; cdr3_aa: CASSPPRSAGNEKLFF; cdr3_nt: TGTGCCAGCTCACCACCGAGATCGGCAGGAAATGAAAAACTGTTTTTT